This entry features one T cell receptor beta chain sequence. Its antigen remains unidentified. It was genomic DNA that served as the template for profiling TCR beta VDJ and CDR3. TCRdb reprocessed the reads via MiXCR and lists one record per CDR3 protein. This sample has some 170,000 distinct CDR3 sequences, with around 50% found just once. This entry is derived from a study of CD8+CD57+ T cells in acquired aplastic anemia. Study at large: On average, sorted CD4+ and CD8+ cells gave roughly 3 ug of DNA. Study-wide results and caveats: Levels of CD8+ Simpson's diversity were not significantly distinct in patients versus controls. In common between the patients and the controls were nearly 30 CD8+ CDR3 sequences.

There are 18 residues in the CDR3. Germline CDR1 SQVTM, CDR2 ANQGSEA. Unmatched junction bases numbered 16, after V lost 4 bases and J lost 7 bases. Patients selected for sequencing had displayed CD8+CD57+ cell expansion by flow cytometry. All patients were therapy-naive when blood was sampled. The rearrangement joins TRBV29-1 to TRBJ2-5; 15 bases agree with TRBD2. The TCR was taken from a human donor with aplastic anemia. Sequenced input: sorted CD4+, CD8+, or CD8+CD57+ T cells (not recorded which) from PBMCs. CDR3 sequence: CSVALSSGLAGGPGTQYF. The CDR3 region has the DNA TGCAGCGTTGCTTTATCATCGGGACTAGCGGGGGGCCCGGGGACCCAGTACTTC.